This T cell receptor beta chain derives from a study of sequential checkpoint blockade in melanoma. The assay was immunoSEQ multiplex PCR, and TCRdb's table has in-frame clones only and misses some. The sample consists of some 7,000 clones, around 22% of them appearing once. J gave up 2 bases and V 0 bases, and 4 bases lay outside the gene matches. Germline V gene data show CDR1 as LNHDA and CDR2 as SQIVND (reference sequence). The CDR3 is made up of 17 amino acids. Specified treatment: randomized to nivolumab then ipilimumab (arm A) or the reverse (arm B). No patient had prior DNA-damaging chemotherapy. This clone has a handful of counts. Its target is not known. Study-wide points: T-cell fraction and clonality followed PD-L1 and CD8+ counts, not mutational load.

The sample in question was tumor tissue (inferred from file names), obtained from a patient given nivolumab and ipilimumab in sequence. This chain uses TRBV19 with TRBJ2-3; 11 positions match TRBD2. This clonotype was obtained from a human donor with melanoma. The CDR3: CASSIDTSGSPTDTQYF. In DNA, the CDR3 is TGTGCCAGTAGTATAGATACTAGCGGGAGTCCCACAGATACGCAGTATTTT.